Below, one TCR beta chain is given with its context. This entry comes from a study of PD-L1 blockade in urothelial cancer. About the research overall: Beginning in about 2014, patients received atezolizumab, given as 1,200 mg intravenously every 3 weeks.

The V and J ends lost 5 bases and 4 bases respectively, with 11 bases between them. This CDR3 spans 13 amino acids. Germline V gene sequence: CDR1 LNHDA, CDR2 SQIVND (reference sequence). Some clones are missing from TCRdb's copy, which holds only in-frame ones; the method was immunoSEQ multiplex PCR. The sample has fewer than 90,000 clones, about 91% seen once. Time point described: peripheral blood 6 weeks after treatment start. This sample comprised PBMCs, obtained around atezolizumab (anti-PD-L1) treatment. The receptor was derived from an elderly woman with urothelial cancer. V usage is TRBV19 and J usage is TRBJ2-5, with TRBD1 as a possible D gene (5 bases). The CDR3 loop is CASSPDSSETQYF. The CDR3 bases are TGTGCCAGTAGTCCCGACAGCTCAGAGACCCAGTACTTC.